This T cell receptor (beta chain) is drawn from a study of regulatory T cells in long-lasting Graves disease. The wider study: Prior antithyroid drug treatment in newly diagnosed Graves' patients lasted under 3 months. Study-level findings and limits: Whereas new patients shared 870 or so public clonotypes, persistent patients shared more, at a few thousand. Persistent disease preferred TRBV28, TRBJ1-2 and TRBJ2-5; new disease, TRBV20-1 and TRBJ2-1.

This clonotype has at least ten counts. Its antigen remains unidentified. CDR3 regions were amplified by Arm-PCR using iRepertoire HTBI primers to build TCR beta libraries. TCRdb reprocessed the multiplex PCR reads with MiXCR, giving one entry per CDR3 protein. This sample has 500,000 to 700,000 distinct CDR3 sequences, with about 15% found just once. Described time point: newly diagnosed GD, antithyroid drugs for less than 3 months. PBMCs provided the RNA from which the TCR library was made. The V end lost 10 bases, the J end lost 2 bases, and 10 bases lay between the germline ends. Per the germline V gene, CDR1 is MDHEN and CDR2 is SYDVKM. CDR3 length: 12 amino acids. This sample was shared with a second study, whose subject was T cells in Graves' hyperthyroidism and ophthalmopathy.

V is TRBV28 and J is TRBJ2-3; D is unclear. This TCR was recovered from a woman in her twenties or thirties with Graves disease. Sequences were derived from peripheral blood mononuclear cells (PBMCs), sampled at new diagnosis, from a patient treated with antithyroid drugs. CDR3 protein: CAIRVNTDTQYF. CDR3 DNA sequence: TGTGCCATCCGAGTCAACACAGATACGCAGTATTTT.